A selection of T cell receptor beta chains follows, all from one sample in a study of glioma-infiltrating T cells. TCRdb passed the multiplex PCR reads through MiXCR, listing each CDR3 protein once. The data hold approximately 120,000 distinct CDR3 sequences, with 20% to 25% observed a single time. The sequenced sample consisted of glioma tissue, nonneoplastic brain tissue, or PBMCs (not recorded which). All receptors come from a human donor with low-grade glioma or glioblastoma, undergoing nonglioma brain surgery, or in good health (not recorded which). Both conserved end residues are trimmed from each CDR3.

V	CDR3
TRBV5-1	ASSTFSGPSTDTQY
TRBV18	AGSPDRSRSGETQY
TRBV20-1	SVYLTYNQLQH
TRBV6-1	ASSTTSGTNEQF
TRBV28	ASSQIPGRGNTEAF
TRBV19	ASSIRDLNGYT
TRBV12-3/TRBV12-4	ASSFGGPVYEQY
TRBV10-2	ASSESGGTQETQY
TRBV20-1	SGGGPGSTDTQY
TRBV4-3	ASSQSGTSGNDEQF
TRBV19	ASRDGAGRPDEAF
TRBV29-1	SVESGATYEQY
TRBV5-1	ASSLEAGFVSYGYT
TRBV14	ASSQVLSDGWTSGRSEQY
TRBV7-8	ASSKTDTQY
TRBV4-2	ASSHNPGQAHNEQF
TRBV5-4	ASSFSAAQETQY
TRBV20-1	SYGRPPDEQY
TRBV3-1	ASGSDTDTQY
TRBV29-1	SALASGRDLYEQY
TRBV20-1	SARDYVQGETQY
TRBV4-1	ASSQYDRDGANVLT